This TCR beta chain was recorded in a study of OX40 agonist ivuxolimab in advanced cancers. Study details: Dose-escalation patients suffered from hepatocellular carcinoma, melanoma, renal cell or head and neck cancer.

V was trimmed by 5 bases and J by 7 bases, leaving 14 bases between them. Germline lookup yields CDR1 SGHAT and CDR2 FQNNGV. The length of the CDR3 is 13 residues. Some clones are missing from TCRdb's copy, which holds only in-frame ones; the method was immunoSEQ multiplex PCR. The data contain about 110,000 clones, approximately 90% of them singletons. Sequencing was performed on CD4+ or CD8+ T cells sorted from blood, taken in a trial of the OX40 agonist ivuxolimab. V usage is TRBV11-2 and J usage is TRBJ1-1; D perhaps matches TRBD1 (6 bases). This TCR derives from an adult with an advanced solid tumor such as melanoma, head and neck, liver or kidney cancer. The CDR3 spells CASSGTPEGEAFF. In nucleotides, the CDR3 is TGTGCCAGCAGCGGGACACCAGAGGGTGAAGCTTTCTTT. Supplemented by reference TRBV11-2 and TRBJ1-1, the full variable domain reads EAGVAQSPRYKIIEKRQSVAFWCNPISGHATLYWYQQILGQGPKLLIQFQNNGVVDDSQLPKDRFSAERLKGVDSTLKIQPAKLEDSAVYLCASSGTPEGEAFFGQGTRLTVV.